This T cell receptor (beta chain) stems from a study of T cell repertoires in cytomegalovirus infection. As for the study in general: Public TCR beta signatures indicated both CMV infection and matching HLA type.

TCRdb used MiXCR to reprocess the reads, holding one entry per CDR3 protein. Here the sample spans hundreds of thousands of distinct CDR3 sequences, around a sixth being singletons. This CDR3 has 17 amino acids. CDR1 is MNHNY and CDR2 is SVGAGI in the germline V gene (reference sequence). J gave up 6 bases and V 0 bases, and 10 bases lay outside the gene matches. Study findings and constraints: CMV-specific TCR beta clonotypes restricted by HLA-C dominated the ex vivo response. The cumulative frequency of public TCR beta families distinguished individuals who carried CMV together with the relevant HLA.

To note about this clonotype: Its antigen is unknown.

The rearrangement uses TRBV6-6 and TRBJ2-1; 8 bases align to TRBD1. The sequencing sample was made of PBMCs. This TCR came from a human donor in good health (CMV status not recorded). Some clones in this sample may be carry-over from other donors' samples. CDR3 DNA sequence: TGTGCCAGCAGTTACTCGCAGGGGGCGGCCCTATTCAATGAGCAGTTCTTC. Its translation: CASSYSQGAALFNEQFF.